Shown below are 9 T cell receptor beta chains from a single sample sequenced in a study of beta chain features in type 1 diabetes. Study-wide results and limits: Shorter TCRB CDR3s, moderately but significantly so, were found in Type 1 diabetes patients in all four CD4+ subsets.

The antigens of these receptors remain unknown. Expressed TCRB transcripts were sequenced, since all the RNA that had been isolated was reverse transcribed. Only in-frame clones appear in the TCRdb table, and some are missing; sequencing was by immunoSEQ multiplex PCR. The sample holds about 650,000 clones, around 12% seen once. Sequenced input: naive CD4+ T cells from blood. The receptors derive from a man aged 30 to 39 with type 1 diabetes.

This chain links TRBV30 with TRBJ1-6, with a tentative D call TRBD1 (5 bases). This CDR3 has 15 residues. Germline CDR1 and CDR2: GTSNPN and SVGIG (reference sequence). Between the trimmed V and J ends, which lost 2 bases and 8 bases, there was a span of 16 bases. The CDR3 is CAWSTQLTAYSPLHF. The DNA for the CDR3 is TGTGCCTGGAGTACCCAATTGACAGCCTATTCACCCCTCCACTTT.

The sample holds a few counts of this clone. V gene TRBV2 combines with J gene TRBJ1-2; 10 bases are a match to TRBD1. Germline loops: CDR1 SNHLY, CDR2 FYNNEI. The CDR3 loop spans 14 amino acids. The J segment lost 7 bases and the V segment lost 6 bases, leaving 8 bases of the junction unmatched. CDR3 sequence (DNA): TGTGCCAGCAGCCTCGGGGGACAGGGGTTTGGCTACACCTTC. It is translated as CASSLGGQGFGYTF.

This chain links TRBV6-5 with TRBJ1-5, with unresolved D. CDR1 and CDR2 from the germline V gene are MNHEY and SVGAGI. The V gene lost 4 bases and the J gene lost 4 bases, with 8 bases spanning the gap. CDR3 length equals 13 residues. DNA of the CDR3: TGTGCCAGCAGTTGGACGTCGAATCAGCCCCAGCATTTT. Protein: CASSWTSNQPQHF.

This clone has a handful of counts. The chain couples TRBV4-3 to TRBJ2-7, with a tentative D call TRBD1 (5 bases). Germline CDR1 and CDR2: LGHNA and YSLEER. V gave up 1 base and J gave up 2 bases, with 12 bases separating them. The CDR3 contains 15 residues. The CDR3 sequence: CASSQGNQGTYEQYF. CDR3 in DNA: TGCGCCAGCAGCCAAGGAAACCAGGGAACCTACGAGCAGTACTTC.

This clone was detected a few times. The rearrangement links TRBV29-1 to TRBJ2-7; the D is unclear. The CDR3 covers 11 residues. The germline V gene encodes CDR1 SQVTM and CDR2 ANQGSEA. Trimming removed 7 bases at V and 4 bases at J, with 11 bases between. The CDR3: CSGSDGYEQYF. As DNA, the CDR3 is TGCAGCGGCTCCGACGGTTACGAGCAGTACTTC.

The chain is built from TRBV5-1 and TRBJ2-5, with no clear D. Per the germline V gene, CDR1 is SGHRS and CDR2 is YFSETQ. V lost 5 bases and J lost 5, with 7 bases in between. This CDR3 has 11 amino acids. This CDR3 reads CASSNGETQYF. The CDR3 DNA is TGCGCCAGCAGTAACGGTGAGACCCAGTACTTC. The full variable domain, with the rest looked up from reference TRBV5-1 and TRBJ2-5, is KAGVTQTPRYLIKTRGQQVTLSCSPISGHRSVSWYQQTPGQGLQFLFEYFSETQRNKGNFPGRFSGRQFSNSRSEMNVSTLELGDSALYLCASSNGETQYFGPGTRLLVL.

This clone appeared a few times. The chain links TRBV30 to TRBJ2-1, with D maybe TRBD2 (5 bases). This CDR3 has 12 amino acids. V was shortened by 0 bases and J by 7 bases, with 7 bases between the two germline ends. Germline loops: CDR1 GTSNPN, CDR2 SVGIG (reference sequence). The CDR3 DNA sequence: TGTGCCTGGAGTGTATGGGAGAATGAGCAGTTCTTC. Translation gives CAWSVWENEQFF.

This clone has a handful of counts. V gene TRBV2 combines with J gene TRBJ2-5; maybe TRBD2 (5 bases). CDR3 length: 13 residues. Between the trimmed V and J ends, which lost 3 bases and 4 bases, there was a span of 9 bases. CDR1 and CDR2 from the germline V gene are SNHLY and FYNNEI. This chain's CDR3 is CASSDMGRETQYF. The CDR3 DNA is TGTGCCAGCAGTGACATGGGGAGAGAGACCCAGTACTTC.

The chain couples TRBV15 to TRBJ1-2, with D possibly being TRBD1 (6 bases). Germline CDR1 reads LNHNV; CDR2 reads YYDKDF (reference sequence). V gave up 3 bases and J gave up 4 bases, with 18 bases separating them. The CDR3 length is 16 residues. The CDR3 sequence: CATSSGGGGLPYGYTF. The CDR3 DNA is TGTGCCACCAGCAGTGGGGGAGGGGGACTACCCTATGGCTACACCTTC.